This TCR beta chain was captured in a study of OX40 agonist ivuxolimab in advanced cancers. Background on the study: Aged roughly 20 to 85 with a mean of approximately 57 years, they were less than 90% male.

Profiled with immunoSEQ multiplex PCR; TCRdb holds only in-frame clones, not every one. The sample shows 70,000 or so clones, approximately 92% of them seen only once. Note on this clone: Its antigen is unknown.

CDR1 and CDR2 (germline): ENHRY, SYGVKD. CDR3 size: 13 residues. The V end was cut by 7 bases, the J end by 3 bases, with 10 bases between. Overall study results and limits: Partly responding patients at 0.1-3.0 mg/kg showed some of the smallest clonal expansion.

This sequence joins TRBV10-3 and TRBJ2-1; a possible D gene is TRBD1 (5 bases). The receptor was isolated from an adult with an advanced solid tumor such as melanoma, head and neck, liver or kidney cancer. The specimen comprised CD4+ or CD8+ T cells sorted from blood, sampled in a trial of the OX40 agonist ivuxolimab. The CDR3 sequence: CAITADSYNEQFF. The CDR3 DNA reads as TGTGCCATCACCGCCGACAGCTACAATGAGCAGTTCTTC.